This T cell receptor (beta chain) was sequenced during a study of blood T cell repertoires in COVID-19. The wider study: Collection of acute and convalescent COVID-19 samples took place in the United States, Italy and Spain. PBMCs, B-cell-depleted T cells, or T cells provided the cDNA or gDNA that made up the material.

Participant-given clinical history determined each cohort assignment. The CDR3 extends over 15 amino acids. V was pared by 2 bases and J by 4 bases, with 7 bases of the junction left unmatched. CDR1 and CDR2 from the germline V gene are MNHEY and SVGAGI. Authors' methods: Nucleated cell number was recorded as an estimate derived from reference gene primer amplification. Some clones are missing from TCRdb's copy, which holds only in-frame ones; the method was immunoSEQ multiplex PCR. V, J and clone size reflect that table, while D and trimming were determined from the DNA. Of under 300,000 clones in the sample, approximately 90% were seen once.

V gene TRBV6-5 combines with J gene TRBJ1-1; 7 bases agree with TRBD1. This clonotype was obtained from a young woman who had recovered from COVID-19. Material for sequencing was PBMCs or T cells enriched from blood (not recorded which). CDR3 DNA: TGTGCCAGCAGTTACGGGACAGAATCTAGCACTGAAGCTTTCTTT. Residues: CASSYGTESSTEAFF.